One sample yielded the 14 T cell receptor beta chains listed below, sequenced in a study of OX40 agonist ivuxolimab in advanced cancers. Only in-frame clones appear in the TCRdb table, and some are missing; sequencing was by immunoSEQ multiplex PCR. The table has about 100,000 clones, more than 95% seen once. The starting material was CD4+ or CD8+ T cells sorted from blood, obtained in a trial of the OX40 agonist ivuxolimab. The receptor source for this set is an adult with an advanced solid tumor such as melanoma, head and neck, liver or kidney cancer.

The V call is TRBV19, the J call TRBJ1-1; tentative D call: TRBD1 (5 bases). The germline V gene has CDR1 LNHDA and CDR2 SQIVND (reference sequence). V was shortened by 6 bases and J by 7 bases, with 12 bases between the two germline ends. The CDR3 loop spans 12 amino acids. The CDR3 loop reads CASRVMGDEAFF. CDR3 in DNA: TGTGCCAGTAGAGTGATGGGGGATGAAGCTTTCTTT.

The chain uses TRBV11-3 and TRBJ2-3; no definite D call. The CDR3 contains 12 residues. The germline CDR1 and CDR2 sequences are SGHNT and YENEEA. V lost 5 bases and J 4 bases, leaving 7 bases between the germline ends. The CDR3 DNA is TGTGCCAGCAGCCCAGGAGCAGATACGCAGTATTTT. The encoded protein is CASSPGADTQYF.

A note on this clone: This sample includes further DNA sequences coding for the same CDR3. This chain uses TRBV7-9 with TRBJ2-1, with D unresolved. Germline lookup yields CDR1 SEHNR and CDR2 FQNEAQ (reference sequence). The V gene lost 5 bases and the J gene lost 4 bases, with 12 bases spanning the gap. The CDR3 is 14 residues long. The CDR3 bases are TGTGCCAGCAGCCCCACGGGCGGATACAATGAGCAGTTCTTC. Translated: CASSPTGGYNEQFF.

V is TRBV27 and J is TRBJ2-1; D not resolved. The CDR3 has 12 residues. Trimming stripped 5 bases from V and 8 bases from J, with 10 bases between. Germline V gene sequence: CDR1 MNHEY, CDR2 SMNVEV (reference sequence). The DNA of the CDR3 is TGTGCCAGCAGTCCATACCGGCATGAGCAGTTCTTC. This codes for CASSPYRHEQFF.

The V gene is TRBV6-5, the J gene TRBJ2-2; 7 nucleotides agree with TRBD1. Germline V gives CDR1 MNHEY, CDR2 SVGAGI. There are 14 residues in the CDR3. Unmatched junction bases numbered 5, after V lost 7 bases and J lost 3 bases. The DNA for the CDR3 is TGTGCCAGCACCCCGGGACAGTACACCGGGGAGCTGTTTTTT. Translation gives CASTPGQYTGELFF.

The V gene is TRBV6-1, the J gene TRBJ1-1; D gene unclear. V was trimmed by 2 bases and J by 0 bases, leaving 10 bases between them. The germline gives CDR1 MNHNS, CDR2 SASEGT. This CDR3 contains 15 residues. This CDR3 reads CASSEYSGLNTEAFF. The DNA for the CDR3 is TGTGCCAGCAGTGAATATTCAGGCCTGAACACTGAAGCTTTCTTT.

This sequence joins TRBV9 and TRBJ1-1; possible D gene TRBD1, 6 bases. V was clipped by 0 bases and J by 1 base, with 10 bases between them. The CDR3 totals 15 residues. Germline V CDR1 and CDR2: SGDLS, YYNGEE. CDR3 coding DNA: TGTGCCAGCAGCGTAGAAGGGGGGGAGAACACTGAAGCTTTCTTT. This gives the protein CASSVEGGENTEAFF. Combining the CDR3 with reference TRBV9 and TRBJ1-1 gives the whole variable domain DSGVTQTPKHLITATGQRVTLRCSPRSGDLSVYWYQQSLDQGLQFLIQYYNGEERAKGNILERFSAQQFPDLHSELNLSSLELGDSALYFCASSVEGGENTEAFFGQGTRLTVV.

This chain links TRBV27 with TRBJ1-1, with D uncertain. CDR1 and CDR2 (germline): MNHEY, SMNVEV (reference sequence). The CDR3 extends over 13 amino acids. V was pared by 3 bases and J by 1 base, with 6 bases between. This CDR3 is CASSFGGNTEAFF. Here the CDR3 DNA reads TGTGCCAGCAGTTTTGGCGGGAACACTGAAGCTTTCTTT.

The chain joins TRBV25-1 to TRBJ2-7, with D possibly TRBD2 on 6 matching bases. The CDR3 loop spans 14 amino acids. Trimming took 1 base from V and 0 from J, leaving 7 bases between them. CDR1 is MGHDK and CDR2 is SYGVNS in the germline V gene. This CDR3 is CASSEWGDSYEQYF. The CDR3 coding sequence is TGTGCCAGCAGTGAATGGGGGGACTCCTACGAGCAGTACTTC.

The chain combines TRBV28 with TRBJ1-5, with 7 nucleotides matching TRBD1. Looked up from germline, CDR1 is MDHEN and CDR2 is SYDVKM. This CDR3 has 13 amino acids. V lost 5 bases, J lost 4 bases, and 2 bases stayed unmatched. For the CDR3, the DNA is TGTGCCAGCAGTCCGACAGGGAATCAGCCCCAGCATTTT. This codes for CASSPTGNQPQHF.

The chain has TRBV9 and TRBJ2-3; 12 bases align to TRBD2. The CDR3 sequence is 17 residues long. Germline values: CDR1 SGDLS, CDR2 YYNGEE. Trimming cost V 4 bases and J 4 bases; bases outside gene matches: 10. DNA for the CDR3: TGTGCCAGCAGCTCCCGACATGGACTAGCGGGATCAGATACGCAGTATTTT. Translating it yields CASSSRHGLAGSDTQYF.

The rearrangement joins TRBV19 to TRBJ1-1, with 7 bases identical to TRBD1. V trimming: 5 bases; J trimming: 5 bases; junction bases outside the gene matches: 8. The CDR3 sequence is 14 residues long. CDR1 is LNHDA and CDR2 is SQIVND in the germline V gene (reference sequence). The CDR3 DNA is TGTGCCAGTAGTTTCGGGACAGAGGGGACTGAAGCTTTCTTT. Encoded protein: CASSFGTEGTEAFF. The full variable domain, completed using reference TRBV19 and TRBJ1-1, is DGGITQSPKYLFRKEGQNVTLSCEQNLNHDAMYWYRQDPGQGLRLIYYSQIVNDFQKGDIAEGYSVSREKKESFPLTVTSAQKNPTAFYLCASSFGTEGTEAFFGQGTRLTVV.

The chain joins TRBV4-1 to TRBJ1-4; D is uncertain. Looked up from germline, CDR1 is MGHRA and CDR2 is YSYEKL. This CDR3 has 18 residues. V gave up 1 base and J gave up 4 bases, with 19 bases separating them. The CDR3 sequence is CASSQVPPAASYNEKLFF. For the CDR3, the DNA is TGCGCCAGCAGCCAAGTACCCCCGGCGGCGAGTTATAATGAAAAACTGTTTTTT.

The DNA for the CDR3 is TGTGCCAGCAGCCTCGCTGGGTCCTATCGCACAGATACGCAGTATTTT. Translated: CASSLAGSYRTDTQYF. The J gene is TRBJ2-3, the V gene TRBV9; no reliable D call. Deletions cut 4 bases from V and 1 base from J, with 16 bases between. Germline CDR1 and CDR2: SGDLS and YYNGEE. The CDR3 has 16 residues. Based on the CDR3 plus reference TRBV9 and TRBJ2-3, the full variable domain is DSGVTQTPKHLITATGQRVTLRCSPRSGDLSVYWYQQSLDQGLQFLIQYYNGEERAKGNILERFSAQQFPDLHSELNLSSLELGDSALYFCASSLAGSYRTDTQYFGPGTRLTVL.